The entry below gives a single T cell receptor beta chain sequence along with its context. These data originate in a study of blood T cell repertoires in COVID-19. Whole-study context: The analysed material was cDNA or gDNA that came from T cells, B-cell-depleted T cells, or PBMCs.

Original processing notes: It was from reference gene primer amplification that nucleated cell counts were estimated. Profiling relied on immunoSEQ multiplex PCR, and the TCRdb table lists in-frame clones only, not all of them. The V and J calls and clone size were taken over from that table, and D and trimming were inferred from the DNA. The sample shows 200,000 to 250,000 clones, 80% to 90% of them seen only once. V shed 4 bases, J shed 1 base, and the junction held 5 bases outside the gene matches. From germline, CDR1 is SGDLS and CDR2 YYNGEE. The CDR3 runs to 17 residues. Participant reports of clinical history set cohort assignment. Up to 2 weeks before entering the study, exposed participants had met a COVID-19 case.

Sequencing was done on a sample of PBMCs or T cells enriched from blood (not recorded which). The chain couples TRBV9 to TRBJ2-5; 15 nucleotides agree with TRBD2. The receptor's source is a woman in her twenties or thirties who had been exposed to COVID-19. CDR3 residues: CASSKGLAGGFQETQYF. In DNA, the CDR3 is TGTGCCAGCAGCAAGGGACTAGCGGGAGGCTTCCAAGAGACCCAGTACTTC.